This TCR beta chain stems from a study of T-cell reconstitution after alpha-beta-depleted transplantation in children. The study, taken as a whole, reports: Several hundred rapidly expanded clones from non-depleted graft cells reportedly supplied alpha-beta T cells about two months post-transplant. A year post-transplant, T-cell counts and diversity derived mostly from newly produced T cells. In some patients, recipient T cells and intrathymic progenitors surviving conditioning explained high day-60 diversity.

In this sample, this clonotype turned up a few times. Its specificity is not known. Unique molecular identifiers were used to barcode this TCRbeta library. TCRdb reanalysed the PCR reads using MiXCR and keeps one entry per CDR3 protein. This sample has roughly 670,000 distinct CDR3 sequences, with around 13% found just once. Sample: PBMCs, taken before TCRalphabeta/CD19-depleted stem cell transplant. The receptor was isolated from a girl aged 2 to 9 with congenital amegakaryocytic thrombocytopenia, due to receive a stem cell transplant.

CDR3 sequence: CSANEGNSPLHF. The DNA of the CDR3 is TGCAGTGCAAATGAAGGGAATTCACCCCTCCACTTT. V gene TRBV20-1 combines with J gene TRBJ1-6, with D hard to call. Looked up from germline, CDR1 is DFQATT and CDR2 is SNEGSKA (reference sequence). CDR3 size: 12 residues. Trimming stripped 6 bases from V and 7 bases from J, with 10 bases between.